The clone carrying this T cell receptor (beta chain) was found a few times. Antigen specificity is unknown. It was 5'RACE with constant-segment primers that produced the TCR alpha and TCR beta cDNA libraries, which carried sample barcodes and UMIs. Each CDR3 protein gets one entry after TCRdb re-called the 5' RACE reads with MiXCR. The repertoire includes roughly 400,000 distinct CDR3 sequences, around 17% of them detected once, and approximately 21% sits in the top ten. This specimen belongs to a study of T-cell memory formation after mild COVID-19. Study at large: TCR clustering was largely donor specific. Study conclusions and caveats: There were some responding clones in pre-infection memory, which suggested that cross-reactive memory had joined. The second-wave clones peaking on day 37 were not confirmed as SARS-CoV-2-specific.

CDR1 and CDR2 from the germline V gene are DFQATT and SNEGSKA (reference sequence). The CDR3 sequence is 15 residues long. The V segment lost 7 bases and the J segment 7 bases; nucleotides outside the gene matches: 16. The sequence derives from a man aged 18 to 35 who had mild COVID-19 (a few samples of this study predate the infection). Cell type and time point are not known. What was sequenced was PBMCs or a T cell subset sorted from them (not recorded which). The genes are TRBV20-1 and TRBJ2-5, with 9 bases fitting TRBD2. CDR3 in amino acids: CSVFARTSDWGTQYF. In nucleotides, the CDR3 is TGCAGTGTCTTCGCCCGGACTAGCGACTGGGGGACCCAGTACTTC.